A single sample gave rise to the 15 T cell receptor beta chains below, sequenced in a study of cytomegalovirus exposure and HLA in healthy donors. PCR involved 60 Vbeta and 13 Jbeta primers. The data were produced by immunoSEQ multiplex PCR, yet TCRdb's version contains in-frame clones alone and is incomplete. The data contain 110,000 or so clones, about 61% of them singletons. The sample consisted of PBMCs. Every receptor here comes from a man younger than 30 in good health and CMV-seropositive.

This sequence joins TRBV29-1 and TRBJ2-1; TRBD2 aligns across 7 bases. The junction had 9 bases not matched to a gene; V was cut back by 7 bases and J by 0 bases. The CDR3 runs 15 residues. Germline CDR1 and CDR2: SQVTM and ANQGSEA. This chain's CDR3 is CSARAGTSSYNEQFF. CDR3 coding DNA: TGCAGCGCCCGAGCGGGGACGAGCTCCTACAATGAGCAGTTCTTC.

This chain uses TRBV29-1 with TRBJ1-3; D ambiguous. The CDR3 length is 12 residues. The germline gives CDR1 SQVTM, CDR2 ANQGSEA. V shed 6 bases and J shed 2 bases, with 8 bases lying between them. The CDR3 loop is CSVLATGNTIYF. CDR3 nucleotide sequence: TGCAGCGTCTTAGCCACTGGAAACACCATATATTTT.

The chain joins TRBV7-2 to TRBJ2-3; 11 bases line up with TRBD2. Per the germline V gene, CDR1 is SGHTA and CDR2 is FQGNSA. The CDR3 runs 16 residues. Trimming took 0 bases from V and 4 from J; bases not matched to a gene: 3. In DNA form, the CDR3 reads TGTGCCAGCAGCTTAGCTCCTAGCGGGGGGCCAGATACGCAGTATTTT. This gives the protein CASSLAPSGGPDTQYF. The full variable domain, its missing parts supplied by reference TRBV7-2 and TRBJ2-3, is GAGVSQSPSNKVTEKGKDVELRCDPISGHTALYWYRQSLGQGLEFLIYFQGNSAPDKSGLPSDRFSAERTGGSVSTLTIQRTQQEDSAVYLCASSLAPSGGPDTQYFGPGTRLTVL.

Details on this clone: Different DNA sequences within this sample yield the same CDR3. This chain links TRBV7-2 with TRBJ1-1; possible D gene TRBD1, 6 bases. Germline V gives CDR1 SGHTA, CDR2 FQGNSA. Deletions cut 5 bases from V and 1 base from J, with 17 bases between. The CDR3 sequence is 16 residues long. CDR3 residues: CASSGQWARQNTEAFF. CDR3 nucleotides: TGTGCCAGCAGCGGACAGTGGGCCCGACAGAACACTGAAGCTTTCTTT.

The chain links TRBV7-2 to TRBJ2-7, with TRBD1 as a possible D gene (5 bases). This CDR3 spans 15 amino acids. Germline lookup yields CDR1 SGHTA and CDR2 FQGNSA. The V end lost 1 base, the J end lost 0 bases, and 10 bases lay between the germline ends. The CDR3 region has the DNA TGTGCCAGCAGCTTAGGGGGCGATAACTCCTACGAGCAGTACTTC. The encoded protein is CASSLGGDNSYEQYF.

The rearrangement uses TRBV7-9 and TRBJ1-2; D is undetermined. Germline V lookup: CDR1 SEHNR, CDR2 FQNEAQ (reference sequence). The length of the CDR3 is 14 residues. Trimming stripped 0 bases from V and 8 bases from J, with 13 bases between. The CDR3 nucleotides read TGTGCCAGCAGCTTAGCTTGGGAGGAGCGGGGCTACACCTTC. The encoded protein is CASSLAWEERGYTF.

The J gene is TRBJ2-5, the V gene TRBV7-9, with a weak D call TRBD2 (5 bases). This CDR3 comprises 12 residues. Germline V gives CDR1 SEHNR, CDR2 FQNEAQ (reference sequence). The V and J ends lost 5 bases and 5 bases respectively, with 9 bases between them. Here the CDR3 reads CASSQRRETQYF. The DNA for the CDR3 is TGTGCCAGCAGCCAGCGGCGTGAGACCCAGTACTTC.

The rearrangement uses TRBV6-1 and TRBJ1-2, with unresolved D. The ends were cut back, 7 bases at V and 6 bases at J, with 12 bases in the middle. CDR1 is MNHNS, CDR2 SASEGT, per germline. The CDR3 is 12 amino acids. The CDR3 loop is CASTIVPDGYTF. The CDR3 nucleotides read TGTGCCAGCACAATCGTCCCAGATGGCTACACCTTC.

This clone occurred a few times. The CDR3 DNA reads as TGTGCCAGCAGTGACGGCGGGGGCGGAGATACGCAGTATTTT. Translating gives CASSDGGGGDTQYF. This chain links TRBV6-4 with TRBJ2-3; tentative D call: TRBD2 (7 bases). This CDR3 has 14 amino acids. Trimming removed 2 bases from V and 5 bases from J, with 11 bases in between. Germline CDR1 reads MRHNA; CDR2 reads SNTAGT.

V gene TRBV6-1 combines with J gene TRBJ2-3; 9 nucleotides match TRBD2. V trimming: 0 bases; J trimming: 4 bases; junction bases outside the gene matches: 11. The CDR3 spans 18 residues. Germline V lookup: CDR1 MNHNS, CDR2 SASEGT. Here the CDR3 reads CASSEAPEIAGASDTQYF. DNA of the CDR3: TGTGCCAGCAGTGAAGCGCCCGAGATAGCGGGGGCATCAGATACGCAGTATTTT.

This chain links TRBV18 with TRBJ2-5; maybe TRBD1 (7 bases). The V end was cut by 3 bases, the J end by 5 bases, with 13 bases between. There are 14 residues in the CDR3. Per germline, CDR1 KGHSH and CDR2 LQKENI. The CDR3 spells CASSPEAGGETQYF. CDR3 DNA: TGTGCCAGCTCACCGGAGGCAGGGGGGGAGACCCAGTACTTC. Together with reference TRBV18 and TRBJ2-5, the CDR3 gives the full variable domain: NAGVMQNPRHLVRRRGQEARLRCSPMKGHSHVYWYRQLPEEGLKFMVYLQKENIIDESGMPKERFSAEFPKEGPSILRIQQVVRGDSAAYFCASSPEAGGETQYFGPGTRLLVL.

The chain uses TRBV29-1 and TRBJ1-2; 9 bases fit TRBD1. After removal of 3 bases from V and 0 bases from J, the junction contained 5 bases not matched to a gene. The germline CDR1 and CDR2 sequences are SQVTM and ANQGSEA. The CDR3 runs to 15 residues. CDR3 coding DNA: TGCAGCGTTGAGGACAGGGGAGGAGCTAACTATGGCTACACCTTC. Protein: CSVEDRGGANYGYTF.

This chain links TRBV1 with TRBJ1-1; the DNA was not compared with TRBD1, the D call given in the table. TRBV1 is assigned pseudogene status. CDR3 length: 17 residues. CDR3 residues: CTSSQENREVMNTEAFF. The CDR3 region has the DNA TGCACCAGCAGCCAGGAAAACAGGGAAGTTATGAACACTGAAGCTTTCTTT.

Comment on this clone: At one end the junction does not follow the germline gene, possibly because of a read error. The chain joins TRBV5-1 to TRBJ2-2, with 10 nucleotides matching TRBD1. The V gene's germline CDR1 is SGHRS and CDR2 YFSETQ. The CDR3 runs to 17 residues. CDR3 protein: CASSLGPGTGDTGGLFF. CDR3 coding DNA: TGCGCCAGCAGCTTGGGACCCGGGACAGGGGACACCGGGGGGCTGTTTTTT.

The chain employs TRBV27 and TRBJ2-5, with 7 bases lining up with TRBD1. After removal of 5 bases from V and 5 bases from J, the junction contained 11 bases not matched to a gene. Germline lookup yields CDR1 MNHEY and CDR2 SMNVEV (reference sequence). CDR3 length equals 15 residues. CDR3 bases: TGTGCCAGCAGTCTCGGGACAGAGAGAAGGGAGACCCAGTACTTC. Its translation: CASSLGTERRETQYF.